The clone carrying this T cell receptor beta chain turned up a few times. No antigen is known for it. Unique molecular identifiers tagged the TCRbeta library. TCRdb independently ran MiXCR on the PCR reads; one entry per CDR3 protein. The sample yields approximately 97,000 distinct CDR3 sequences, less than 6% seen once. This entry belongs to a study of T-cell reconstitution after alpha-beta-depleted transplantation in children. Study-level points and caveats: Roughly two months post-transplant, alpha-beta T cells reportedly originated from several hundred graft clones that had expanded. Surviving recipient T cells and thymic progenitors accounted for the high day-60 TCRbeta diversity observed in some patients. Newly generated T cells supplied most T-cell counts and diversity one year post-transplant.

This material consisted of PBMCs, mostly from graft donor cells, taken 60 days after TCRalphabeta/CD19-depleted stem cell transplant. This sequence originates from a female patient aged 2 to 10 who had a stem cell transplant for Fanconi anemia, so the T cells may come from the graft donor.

The CDR3 reads CASSSPSGYGYEQYF. The CDR3 nucleotides read TGCGCCAGCAGCTCCCCCTCAGGTTACGGCTACGAGCAGTACTTC. The chain has TRBV5-1 and TRBJ2-7; D is unclear. From germline, CDR1 is SGHRS and CDR2 YFSETQ. V was shortened by 3 bases and J by 3 bases, with 16 bases between the two germline ends. The CDR3 contains 15 residues.